Each of the 30 T cell receptor beta chains below was sequenced from the same sample in a study of T cell changes during pregnancy in multiple sclerosis. Here immunoSEQ multiplex PCR was the method, and the copy in TCRdb shows in-frame clones only, minus some. In the table there are around 45,000 clones, approximately 92% of which are singletons. The starting material was CD4+ T cells from peripheral blood mononuclear cells, obtained in the second trimester of pregnancy. The receptors were gathered from a female donor in good health, enrolled as a control in a pregnancy study.

The chain couples TRBV4-3 to TRBJ2-5; D perhaps matches TRBD2 (5 bases). This CDR3 comprises 13 residues. V was shortened by 5 bases and J by 5 bases, with 12 bases between the two germline ends. Germline loops: CDR1 LGHNA, CDR2 YSLEER. The CDR3 protein is CASSSTEGETQYF. CDR3 DNA: TGCGCCAGCAGCTCAACCGAGGGTGAGACCCAGTACTTC.

The V gene is TRBV9, the J gene TRBJ2-7, with 7 bases fitting TRBD1. Germline CDR1 and CDR2: SGDLS and YYNGEE. This CDR3 region has 15 residues. V lost 0 bases and J lost 3; bases outside the gene matches: 6. CDR3 region: CASSVDGTVFYEQYF. CDR3 nucleotide sequence: TGTGCCAGCAGCGTAGATGGGACAGTCTTCTACGAGCAGTACTTC. The variable domain in full, completed from reference TRBV9 and TRBJ2-7, reads DSGVTQTPKHLITATGQRVTLRCSPRSGDLSVYWYQQSLDQGLQFLIQYYNGEERAKGNILERFSAQQFPDLHSELNLSSLELGDSALYFCASSVDGTVFYEQYFGPGTRLTVT.

The rearrangement links TRBV7-3 to TRBJ2-1, with 7 bases identical to TRBD2. Germline loops: CDR1 SGHTA, CDR2 FQGTGA. V shed 0 bases and J 4 bases; nucleotides not matched to a gene: 3. The CDR3 has 15 residues. CDR3 DNA: TGTGCCAGCAGCTTAACCGATAGCGGGTACAATGAGCAGTTCTTC. It is translated as CASSLTDSGYNEQFF.

This rearrangement joins TRBV28 to TRBJ1-2; D call uncertain. Germline V gene sequence: CDR1 MDHEN, CDR2 SYDVKM. Trimming took 1 base from V and 2 from J, leaving 8 bases between them. This CDR3 is built from 14 residues. CDR3 DNA sequence: TGTGCCAGCAGTTTATTGGGCCAGAACTATGGCTACACCTTC. It encodes CASSLLGQNYGYTF.

The CDR3, as DNA: TGTGCCAGCAGTTCTAGAAGACAGGGAGGTGAGCAGTTCTTC. Amino acid sequence: CASSSRRQGGEQFF. The chain combines TRBV6-5 with TRBJ2-1; a possible D gene is TRBD1 (7 bases). V was trimmed by 4 bases and J by 9 bases, leaving 16 bases between them. CDR3 size: 14 residues. The germline V gene encodes CDR1 MNHEY and CDR2 SVGAGI.

The chain is built from TRBV4-2 and TRBJ2-3; D may be TRBD1 (6 bases). Germline V lookup: CDR1 LGHNA, CDR2 YNFKEQ. Trimming removed 0 bases at V and 4 bases at J, with 17 bases between. The CDR3 is 17 residues long. CDR3 nucleotides: TGTGCCAGCAGCCAAGATCCAGTGGGGGCCCCCGCAGATACGCAGTATTTT. It specifies CASSQDPVGAPADTQYF.

The rearrangement links TRBV14 to TRBJ2-7; 10 bases match TRBD2. Losses at the gene ends were 0 bases for V and 5 bases for J; bases not matched to a gene: 7. This CDR3 contains 16 residues. Per the germline V gene, CDR1 is SGHDN and CDR2 is FVKESK. The CDR3 loop is CASSQDLPSGRNEQYF. The CDR3 DNA reads TGTGCCAGCAGCCAAGATCTTCCTAGCGGGAGAAACGAGCAGTACTTC.

The chain combines TRBV29-1 with TRBJ2-6; TRBD1 might be the D (6 bases). The V gene's germline CDR1 is SQVTM and CDR2 ANQGSEA. The CDR3 runs to 14 residues. The germline V and J ends were trimmed by 5 bases and 4 bases, with 12 bases remaining between them. The CDR3 loop is CSVKQGSGANVLTF. The CDR3 DNA reads TGCAGCGTTAAACAGGGATCCGGGGCCAACGTCCTGACTTTC.

This clone was recorded only once. The rearrangement links TRBV10-3 to TRBJ1-4; D uncertain. V shed 5 bases and J shed 4 bases, with 11 bases lying between them. CDR1 ENHRY and CDR2 SYGVKD come from the germline V gene. This CDR3 spans 14 amino acids. CDR3 protein: CAISSTGGNEKLFF. CDR3 sequence (DNA): TGTGCCATCAGTTCGACCGGAGGTAATGAAAAACTGTTTTTT.

The chain employs TRBV19 and TRBJ1-2; D perhaps matches TRBD1 (6 bases). CDR1 and CDR2 (germline): LNHDA, SQIVND (reference sequence). The germline V and J ends were trimmed by 5 bases and 7 bases, with 14 bases remaining between them. CDR3 length: 13 amino acids. The CDR3 nucleotides read TGTGCCAGTAGTGGTTGGGGGCTTTTTGGCTACACCTTC. This sequence encodes CASSGWGLFGYTF.

The rearrangement joins TRBV25-1 to TRBJ2-7; 7 bases match TRBD2. In germline, CDR1 is MGHDK, CDR2 SYGVNS. V gave up 6 bases and J gave up 5 bases; unmatched junction bases: 7. This CDR3 has 13 residues. The CDR3 coding sequence is TGTGCCAGCAGGGGAGCGGGATCTCACGAGCAGTACTTC. Translating it yields CASRGAGSHEQYF.

This clone was observed a single time. This chain uses TRBV27 with TRBJ2-7; 10 bases map to TRBD2. Per germline, CDR1 MNHEY and CDR2 SMNVEV (reference sequence). The CDR3 runs to 15 residues. Unmatched junction bases numbered 8, after V lost 6 bases and J lost 3 bases. The CDR3 region has the DNA TGTGCCAGCAGCCTCTCTAGCGGGAGCGGCTACGAGCAGTACTTC. Translation gives CASSLSSGSGYEQYF.

This clone was observed a single time. This chain's CDR3 is CASSSRDYRNEQFF. The CDR3 DNA follows: TGTGCCAGCAGCAGCCGGGACTACAGAAATGAGCAGTTCTTC. The V and J genes are TRBV4-2 and TRBJ2-1; 7 bases are shared with TRBD2. Germline V CDR1 and CDR2: LGHNA, YNFKEQ. The V and J ends lost 5 bases and 7 bases, in that order; junction bases with no gene match: 8. The CDR3 is made up of 14 amino acids.

The chain uses TRBV28 and TRBJ2-7, with D perhaps matching TRBD1 (7 bases). The ends were cut back, 3 bases at V and 2 bases at J, with 14 bases in the middle. Germline V CDR1 and CDR2: MDHEN, SYDVKM. The CDR3 runs to 15 residues. CDR3 residues: CASSFGGTVTYEQYF. In DNA form, the CDR3 reads TGTGCCAGCAGTTTCGGCGGGACAGTGACCTACGAGCAGTACTTC. The whole variable domain, remainder taken from reference TRBV28 and TRBJ2-7, is DVKVTQSSRYLVKRTGEKVFLECVQDMDHENMFWYRQDPGLGLRLIYFSYDVKMKEKGDIPEGYSVSREKKERFSLILESASTNQTSMYLCASSFGGTVTYEQYFGPGTRLTVT.

This clone was seen only once. The chain employs TRBV5-6 and TRBJ2-5; unclear D gene. Germline V gene sequence: CDR1 SGHDT, CDR2 YYEEEE. This CDR3 is 17 amino acids long. V lost 0 bases and J lost 0, with 15 bases in between. The DNA for the CDR3 is TGTGCCAGCAGCTTGGCCCGGCGCGGCAGAGACCAAGAGACCCAGTACTTC. It translates to CASSLARRGRDQETQYF.

This clone was found once. The chain uses TRBV5-1 and TRBJ2-5; D gene uncertain. The V gene lost 0 bases and the J gene lost 2 bases, with 5 bases spanning the gap. CDR3 length: 13 amino acids. Germline V gene data show CDR1 as SGHRS and CDR2 as YFSETQ. The CDR3 protein is CASSLDSQETQYF. The CDR3 bases are TGCGCCAGCAGCTTGGATAGTCAAGAGACCCAGTACTTC.

The V gene is TRBV27, the J gene TRBJ2-7; a possible D gene is TRBD2 (5 bases). Germline assignment: CDR1 MNHEY and CDR2 SMNVEV (reference sequence). V was trimmed by 5 bases and J by 0 bases, leaving 11 bases between them. CDR3 size: 14 residues. This CDR3 is CASSIRGPSYEQYF. As DNA, the CDR3 is TGTGCCAGCAGTATCCGGGGTCCCTCCTACGAGCAGTACTTC.

This chain connects TRBV6-1 to TRBJ1-1; TRBD1 is a possible D gene (5 bases). The CDR3 totals 18 residues. Trimming cost V 4 bases and J 4 bases, with 25 bases left between them. Germline-derived CDR1 and CDR2 are MNHNS and SASEGT. CDR3 nucleotides: TGTGCCAGCAGTGGTTTCGGGTTTGCAGGGTTCGGCGGCACTGAAGCTTTCTTT. Translated: CASSGFGFAGFGGTEAFF.

The rearrangement links TRBV19 to TRBJ1-2; 8 bases are shared with TRBD1. V was clipped by 7 bases and J by 3 bases; unmatched bases: 10. The CDR3 runs to 15 residues. Germline V gene sequence: CDR1 LNHDA, CDR2 SQIVND (reference sequence). CDR3 sequence reads: CASTHTATGDYGYTF. The CDR3 DNA reads TGTGCCAGTACTCATACCGCGACAGGGGACTATGGCTACACCTTC.

The chain carries TRBV30 and TRBJ1-1; D is undetermined. In germline, CDR1 is GTSNPN, CDR2 SVGIG (reference sequence). The CDR3 extends over 16 amino acids. V shed 5 bases and J shed 0 bases, with 19 bases lying between them. The CDR3 here is CAWDNRPFNLNTEAFF. CDR3 DNA: TGTGCCTGGGACAACCGGCCCTTTAACTTGAACACTGAAGCTTTCTTT.

The chain joins TRBV6-6 to TRBJ1-5; 8 nucleotides align to TRBD1. This CDR3 region has 15 residues. V was pared by 5 bases and J by 4 bases, with 7 bases of the junction left unmatched. Germline V gives CDR1 MNHNY, CDR2 SVGAGI (reference sequence). The CDR3 sequence: CASSPGQGENQPQHF. Written as DNA, the CDR3 is TGTGCCAGCAGTCCCGGACAGGGCGAAAATCAGCCCCAGCATTTT.

This clone was picked up a small number of times. The J gene is TRBJ2-7, the V gene TRBV7-9, with 7 bases lining up with TRBD1. The J segment lost 2 bases and the V segment lost 2 bases, leaving 0 bases of the junction unmatched. Germline V gene lookup returns CDR1 SEHNR and CDR2 FQNEAQ (reference sequence). The CDR3 sequence is 13 residues long. The CDR3 region is CASSLQGAYEQYF. The CDR3 DNA is TGTGCCAGCAGCTTACAGGGGGCCTACGAGCAGTACTTC.

V and J are TRBV27 and TRBJ2-5; D gene unclear. Trimming pared 9 bases from V and 2 bases from J, leaving 13 bases between. Germline-derived CDR1 and CDR2 are MNHEY and SMNVEV (reference sequence). The CDR3 contains 13 residues. The CDR3 region has the DNA TGTGCCAGGACTCTACATTGTCAAGAGACCCAGTACTTC. Its protein product is CARTLHCQETQYF.

The chain is built from TRBV7-2 and TRBJ2-7; perhaps TRBD1 as D (7 bases). CDR1 is SGHTA and CDR2 is FQGNSA in the germline V gene. V lost 5 bases, J lost 5 bases, and 13 bases lay in between. The CDR3 is made up of 13 amino acids. CDR3 region: CASSAGRGDEQYF. CDR3 sequence (DNA): TGTGCCAGCAGCGCCGGCAGGGGGGACGAGCAGTACTTC.

V usage is TRBV5-6 and J usage is TRBJ1-1, with a possible D match to TRBD1 (6 bases). The CDR3 extends over 16 amino acids. Germline V CDR1 and CDR2: SGHDT, YYEEEE. Trimming removed 3 bases from V and 2 bases from J, with 17 bases in between. The CDR3 reads CASSSGGRQVNTEAFF. Here the CDR3 DNA reads TGTGCCAGCAGCTCCGGGGGGAGACAGGTTAACACTGAAGCTTTCTTT.

This rearrangement joins TRBV5-1 to TRBJ2-1, with 14 bases that match TRBD2. CDR3 size: 14 residues. Germline CDR1 reads SGHRS; CDR2 reads YFSETQ. V lost 4 bases, J lost 10 bases, and 4 bases stayed unmatched. The CDR3: CASSGGTSGGEQFF. CDR3 nucleotide sequence: TGCGCCAGCAGCGGCGGGACTAGCGGGGGCGAGCAGTTCTTC. The variable domain in full, completed from reference TRBV5-1 and TRBJ2-1, reads KAGVTQTPRYLIKTRGQQVTLSCSPISGHRSVSWYQQTPGQGLQFLFEYFSETQRNKGNFPGRFSGRQFSNSRSEMNVSTLELGDSALYLCASSGGTSGGEQFFGPGTRLTVL.

A word on this clone: A read error may account for a junction end that differs from germline. The rearrangement uses TRBV29-1 and TRBJ1-4, with a possible D match to TRBD1 (5 bases). CDR3 length equals 11 residues. Germline loops: CDR1 SQVTM, CDR2 ANQGSEA. CDR3 sequence reads: CSTATNEKLFF. The CDR3, as DNA: TGTTCGACAGCAACTAATGAAAAACTGTTTTTT.

This chain connects TRBV6-1 to TRBJ1-5; D gene ambiguous. The CDR3 is 16 amino acids. Germline CDR1 MNHNS, CDR2 SASEGT. V lost 2 bases and J 0 bases, leaving 11 bases between the germline ends. CDR3: CASSELDTYSNQPQHF. For the CDR3, the DNA is TGTGCCAGCAGTGAACTTGACACTTATAGCAATCAGCCCCAGCATTTT.

The CDR3 protein is CASSVAASGSSTDTQYF. The CDR3 DNA sequence: TGTGCCAGCAGCGTAGCGGCTAGCGGGTCTAGCACAGATACGCAGTATTTT. This chain links TRBV9 with TRBJ2-3; 8 nucleotides align to TRBD2. The CDR3 extends over 17 amino acids. Germline V gene sequence: CDR1 SGDLS, CDR2 YYNGEE. J gave up 0 bases and V 0 bases, and 6 bases lay outside the gene matches.

The rearrangement joins TRBV11-2 to TRBJ2-1; 7 bases map to TRBD2. J lost 8 bases, V lost 1 base, and 8 bases had no gene match. Germline CDR1 SGHAT, CDR2 FQNNGV. There are 15 residues in the CDR3. The CDR3 region has the DNA TGTGCCAGCAGCTTAGGGGCGGGAGTAGTCGATGAGCAGTTCTTC. Translation: CASSLGAGVVDEQFF.